These 20 T cell receptor beta chains came from one sample sequenced in a study of T cells in women clearing cervical HPV infection. Here immunoSEQ multiplex PCR was the method, and the copy in TCRdb shows in-frame clones only, minus some. The sample has tens of thousands of clones; the top ten hold 7% to 8.5%. Sample: blood buffy coat. The receptor set was obtained from a woman aged 18 to 75 with a cervical HPV16 infection that either progressed to CIN3+ or cleared (not recorded which).

CDR3 in amino acids: CASSEGRGPAIYGYTF. The DNA read from the CDR3 is TGTGCCAGCAGTGAAGGCAGGGGGCCGGCGATCTATGGC. The chain carries TRBV6-1 and TRBJ1-2, with 8 bases that match TRBD1. Read coverage stops 3 residues before the CDR3 terminus; the germline J gene supplies the remainder. CDR1 and CDR2 from the germline V gene are MNHNS and SASEGT. The V gene end was trimmed by 1 base and the J gene end by 4 bases; junction bases not matched to a gene: 8. The CDR3 has 16 residues.

About this clone itself: The read halts 3 residues ahead of the CDR3 end, with the missing end drawn from the germline J gene. The chain combines TRBV20-1 with TRBJ2-2; 7 bases are a match to TRBD1. Germline V gene sequence: CDR1 DFQATT, CDR2 SNEGSKA (reference sequence). V dropped 3 bases and J dropped 1; count of bases not matched to a gene: 8. The CDR3 extends over 16 amino acids. CDR3 protein: CSARPLWTGNTGELFF. CDR3 DNA, as far as it was read: TGCAGTGCTAGGCCTCTGTGGACAGGGAACACCGGGGAG.

Comment on this clone: The read falls 3 residues short of the CDR3 end, and the missing part is taken from the germline J gene. The chain is built from TRBV20-1 and TRBJ2-7, with 8 bases aligning to TRBD1. The CDR3 loop spans 16 amino acids. V gave up 1 base and J gave up 2 bases; unmatched junction bases: 10. The germline V gene encodes CDR1 DFQATT and CDR2 SNEGSKA (reference sequence). CDR3 sequence reads: CSARGGLGTGAYEQYF. The DNA read from the CDR3 is TGCAGTGCTAGAGGGGGATTAGGGACAGGTGCCTACGAG.

On this clone: The observed sequence ends 3 residues before the CDR3 terminus, with the missing tail filled in from the germline J gene. The chain links TRBV5-4 to TRBJ2-1; 13 bases match TRBD2. The CDR3 runs to 15 residues. CDR1 and CDR2 (germline): SGHNT, YYREEE (reference sequence). The junction had 7 bases not matched to a gene; V was cut back by 7 bases and J by 6 bases. The CDR3 spells CASGVLAGGSNEQFF. The part of the CDR3 DNA that was read is TGTGCCAGCGGAGTACTAGCGGGGGGGTCCAATGAG.

Worth noting for this clone: The read ends 3 residues early relative to the CDR3; the germline J gene fills the gap. The chain carries TRBV2 and TRBJ1-5; TRBD1 is a possible D gene (6 bases). V lost 3 bases to trimming and J lost 3 bases, with 15 bases between them. Germline V gene lookup returns CDR1 SNHLY and CDR2 FYNNEI. CDR3 size: 16 residues. The sequenced CDR3 bases are TGTGCCAGCAGTGACCACTACACAGGGAACAATCAGCCC. As protein: CASSDHYTGNNQP. The whole CDR3 protein reads CASSDHYTGNNQPQHF. Complete variable domain (other parts from reference TRBV2 and TRBJ1-5): EPEVTQTPSHQVTQMGQEVILRCVPISNHLYFYWYRQILGQKVEFLVSFYNNEISEKSEIFDDQFSVERPDGSNFTLKIRSTKLEDSAMYFCASSDHYTGNNQPQHFGDGTRLSIL.

With respect to this clone: The CDR3 is cut off 3 residues early in the read; its end comes from the germline J gene. The chain has TRBV20-1 and TRBJ1-5, with 8 nucleotides matching TRBD1. Trimming cost V 5 bases and J 6 bases; bases outside gene matches: 6. Germline V gives CDR1 DFQATT, CDR2 SNEGSKA (reference sequence). The CDR3 has 13 residues. The CDR3 loop reads CSARQQGGQPQHF. CDR3 DNA (partial): TGCAGTGCTCGACAACAGGGGGGTCAGCCC.

CDR3 loop: CASSQGRTGGYGYTF. The part of the CDR3 DNA that was read is TGTGCCAGCAGCCAAGGCCGGACAGGAGGCTATGGC. This chain uses TRBV14 with TRBJ1-2; 7 nucleotides match TRBD1. The sequence runs out 3 residues before the end of the CDR3; the remainder is reconstructed from the germline J gene. Germline V gene sequence: CDR1 SGHDN, CDR2 FVKESK. V was pared by 1 base and J by 4 bases, with 6 bases of the junction left unmatched. This CDR3 contains 15 residues.

A word on this clone: The read ends 3 residues shy of where the CDR3 ends; the end is completed using the germline J gene. The chain uses TRBV7-3 and TRBJ2-3; 8 bases map to TRBD2. Germline trimming cut 1 base from V and 3 bases from J; bases unmatched to any gene: 12. Per germline, CDR1 SGHTA and CDR2 FQGTGA. The CDR3 has 18 amino acids. CDR3 sequence reads: CASSLNTGGQIETDTQYF. The sequenced part of the CDR3 DNA is TGTGCCAGCAGCTTAAACACGGGGGGGCAAATTGAGACAGATACG.

Points on this clone: The read comes to an end 3 residues before the CDR3 does, leaving the germline J gene to fill in the end. The chain links TRBV20-1 to TRBJ1-2; 7 nucleotides line up with TRBD1. V lost 6 bases, J lost 4 bases, and 11 bases stayed unmatched. Germline CDR1 DFQATT, CDR2 SNEGSKA (reference sequence). This CDR3 spans 14 amino acids. CDR3 DNA, as far as it was read: TGCAGTGCCAGAATGGGACAGCGATTCTATGGC. Translated: CSARMGQRFYG. The CDR3 in full is CSARMGQRFYGYTF.

About this clone itself: The read ends 3 residues shy of where the CDR3 ends; the end is completed using the germline J gene. V usage is TRBV2 and J usage is TRBJ1-2, with 7 bases matching TRBD1. The CDR3 spans 13 residues. Germline V gene lookup returns CDR1 SNHLY and CDR2 FYNNEI. The covered CDR3 bases are TGTGCCAGAAACCCTCCGAGGGGGCTCGGC. Amino acid sequence: CARNPPRGLG. The CDR3 in full is CARNPPRGLGYTF.

CDR3 protein: CSARQGYNEQFF. Incomplete CDR3 DNA: TGCAGTGCTCGACAGGGTTACAATGAG. This chain links TRBV20-1 with TRBJ2-1; 7 nucleotides line up with TRBD1. The CDR3 is cut off 3 residues early in the read; its end comes from the germline J gene. The CDR3 is 12 amino acids. The V gene end was trimmed by 5 bases and the J gene end by 4 bases; junction bases not matched to a gene: 2. In germline, CDR1 is DFQATT, CDR2 SNEGSKA (reference sequence).

As concerns this clone: The observed sequence ends 3 residues before the CDR3 terminus, with the missing tail filled in from the germline J gene. The V gene is TRBV27, the J gene TRBJ2-1; 7 positions agree with TRBD2. The V segment lost 9 bases and the J segment 4 bases; nucleotides outside the gene matches: 3. The CDR3 has 12 residues. Germline loops: CDR1 MNHEY, CDR2 SMNVEV (reference sequence). The chain's CDR3 is CASRDYYNEQFF. The DNA read from the CDR3 is TGTGCCAGTAGGGACTATTACAATGAG.

In regard to this clone: Read sequence stops 3 residues before the CDR3 end, and the germline J gene provides the missing end. The rearrangement joins TRBV14 to TRBJ1-1; D uncertain. CDR1 is SGHDN and CDR2 is FVKESK in the germline V gene. The CDR3 is 12 residues long. Incomplete CDR3 DNA: TGTGCCAGCAGCCAGTCCACCCAAGGA. Translating it yields CASSQSTQG. The complete CDR3 reads CASSQSTQGAFF.

A note on this clone: The CDR3 end lies 3 residues beyond the end of the read and is filled in from the germline J gene. The chain joins TRBV7-9 to TRBJ2-1; D remains ambiguous. The CDR3 length is 13 residues. Germline V gene sequence: CDR1 SEHNR, CDR2 FQNEAQ (reference sequence). The V end lost 2 bases, the J end lost 5 bases, and 7 bases lay between the germline ends. The sequenced CDR3 bases are TGTGCCAGCAGCTTAACAGAAAACAATGAG. Translating it yields CASSLTENNE. The CDR3 in its entirety is CASSLTENNEQFF.

About this clone: The read falls 3 residues short of the CDR3 end, and the missing part is taken from the germline J gene. The genes are TRBV20-1 and TRBJ1-6, with D unresolved. V shed 0 bases and J shed 0 bases, with 12 bases lying between them. CDR3 length: 17 residues. CDR1 and CDR2 (germline): DFQATT, SNEGSKA (reference sequence). CDR3: CSARDPWSSSYNSPLHF. The CDR3 bases that were read are TGCAGTGCTAGAGACCCCTGGTCCAGCTCCTATAATTCACCC.

CDR3 loop: CSAISATNEKLFF. The part of the CDR3 DNA that was read is TGCAGTGCTATTTCCGCAACTAATGAAAAA. The rearrangement uses TRBV20-1 and TRBJ1-4, with no clear D. The read terminates 3 residues before the CDR3 end, so the remaining end is supplied by the germline J gene. CDR1 DFQATT and CDR2 SNEGSKA come from the germline V gene (reference sequence). Trimming took off 4 bases at V and 0 bases at J, with 6 bases between the two ends. CDR3 size: 13 residues.

With respect to this clone: The read gets to within 3 residues of the CDR3 end, and the germline J gene fills in the rest. V is TRBV7-2 and J is TRBJ2-1, with 7 nucleotides matching TRBD2. The ends lost 3 bases at V and 7 bases at J; junction bases unmatched: 9. Germline CDR1 reads SGHTA; CDR2 reads FQGNSA. This CDR3 spans 15 amino acids. The CDR3 loop is CASSLNSGTSNEQFF. The DNA read from the CDR3 is TGTGCCAGCAGCTTGAACAGCGGGACGAGTAATGAG.

In the case of this clone: Coverage ceases 3 residues before the CDR3 finishes, and the germline J gene fills in the end. The V gene is TRBV10-3, the J gene TRBJ2-7; D possibly corresponds to TRBD1 (6 bases). The CDR3 is made up of 13 amino acids. Trimming shortened V by 5 bases and J by 6 bases, and 14 bases separated the two germline ends. CDR1 and CDR2 (germline): ENHRY, SYGVKD. CDR3 amino acids: CAISNRVAFEQYF. Incomplete CDR3 DNA: TGTGCCATCAGTAACAGGGTAGCGTTCGAG.

Concerning this clone itself: The read terminates 3 residues ahead of where the CDR3 ends, so the germline J gene completes it. The rearrangement links TRBV4-1 to TRBJ2-3, with 7 bases lining up with TRBD2. Trimming at V came to 4 bases and at J to 2 bases, leaving 3 bases not matched to a gene. The germline gives CDR1 MGHRA, CDR2 YSYEKL. This CDR3 spans 14 amino acids. The DNA read from the CDR3 is TGCGCCAGCAGCCCGGGACTATTCACAGATACG. Translated: CASSPGLFTDT. The entire CDR3 reads CASSPGLFTDTQYF.

As regards this clone: The CDR3 end falls 3 residues outside the read, so it is completed with the germline J gene. The chain employs TRBV11-3 and TRBJ2-1; 10 nucleotides line up with TRBD2. V dropped 6 bases and J dropped 6; count of bases not matched to a gene: 8. The CDR3 loop spans 15 amino acids. Germline V CDR1 and CDR2: SGHNT, YENEEA. The sequenced CDR3 bases are TGTGCCAGCAGTCAACCGGGACTAGCGTTCAATGAG. It translates to CASSQPGLAFNE. The full CDR3 sequence reads CASSQPGLAFNEQFF.